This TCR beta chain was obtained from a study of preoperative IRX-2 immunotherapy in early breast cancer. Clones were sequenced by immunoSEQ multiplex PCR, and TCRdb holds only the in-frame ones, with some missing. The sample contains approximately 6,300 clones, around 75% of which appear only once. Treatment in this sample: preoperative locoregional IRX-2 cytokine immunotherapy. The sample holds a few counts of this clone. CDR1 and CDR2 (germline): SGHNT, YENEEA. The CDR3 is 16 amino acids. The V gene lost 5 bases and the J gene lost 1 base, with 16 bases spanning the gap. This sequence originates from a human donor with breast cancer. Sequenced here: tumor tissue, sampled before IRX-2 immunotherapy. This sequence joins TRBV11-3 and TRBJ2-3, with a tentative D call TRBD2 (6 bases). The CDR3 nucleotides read TGTGCCAGCAGCCCGGTCGGAGGGTGGGGCACAGATACGCAGTATTTT. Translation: CASSPVGGWGTDTQYF.